These T cell receptor beta chains were read from a single sample in a study of shared T cell receptors in the human thymus. Repertoires were generated with immunoSEQ multiplex PCR, while TCRdb's copy carries only in-frame clones and drops some. This table has about 400,000 clones, roughly 94% appearing once. Sample: thymocytes. Receptors originate from a human donor. Both conserved end residues are part of each CDR3. D genes are given only for firm matches. Some rows mark clone size as missing; the rest say once, few, many or name a class of expanded clone.

j_call | v_call | d_call | clone_size | cdr3_nt | cdr3_aa
TRBJ2-7 | TRBV28 | TRBD2 | once | TGTGCCAGCAGTTTAACGGCGGGGGGATATATTAGCTCCTACGAGCAGTACTTC | CASSLTAGGYISSYEQYF
TRBJ1-6 | TRBV27 | . | . | TGTGCCAGCAGTGGACGGTATAATTCACCCCTCCACTTT | CASSGRYNSPLHF
TRBJ1-2 | TRBV28 | . | . | TGTGCCAGCAGTTTAGGGGAATTGAGCGGCTACACCTTC | CASSLGELSGYTF
TRBJ2-3 | TRBV29-1 | . | . | TGCAGCGCCACCACCGCCGGGGGCATAGGAAGTACGCAGTATTTT | CSATTAGGIGSTQYF
TRBJ1-5 | TRBV7-9 | TRBD1 | . | TGTGCCAGCAGCCCGACGGGGAGCGCAGGGGGGAGCAATCAGCCCCAGCATTTT | CASSPTGSAGGSNQPQHF
TRBJ2-1 | TRBV27 | TRBD2 | . | TGTGCCAGCAGTCTAGATTCGGGACTAGCGGACAATGAGCAGTTCTTC | CASSLDSGLADNEQFF
TRBJ2-7 | TRBV10-2 | TRBD1 | . | TGCGCCAGCAGTGAACAGGGGAAGAACGAGCAGTACTTC | CASSEQGKNEQYF
TRBJ1-4 | TRBV5-5 | . | . | TGTGCCAGCAGCTTTTTCAGGCGACAGGAGAGTAATGAAAAACTGTTTTTT | CASSFFRRQESNEKLFF
TRBJ2-7 | TRBV5-4 | TRBD1 | once | TGTGCCAGCAGCTTGGATGCCCGCAGACAGGGAAGGGACGAGCAGTACTTC | CASSLDARRQGRDEQYF
TRBJ2-7 | TRBV15 | TRBD2 | . | TGTGCCACCAGCAGTACTAGCGGATACTACGAGCAGTACTTC | CATSSTSGYYEQYF
TRBJ2-1 | TRBV5-1 | TRBD1 | . | TGCGCCAGCAGCTGCCCGGGACAGGATTACAATGAGCAGTTCTTC | CASSCPGQDYNEQFF
TRBJ2-2 | TRBV7-9 | . | . | TGTGCCAGCAGCATAGAGGGGATGTCCGGGGAGCTGTTTTTT | CASSIEGMSGELFF
TRBJ2-7 | TRBV7-9 | . | . | TGTGCCAGCAGCCCAGAGACAGGAGCATCCTACGAGCAGTACTTC | CASSPETGASYEQYF
TRBJ2-7 | TRBV6-1 | TRBD2 | . | TGTGCCAGCAGTGAAAGGGCTAGCGGGACCTCCTACGAGCAGTACTTC | CASSERASGTSYEQYF
TRBJ1-5 | TRBV6-1 | TRBD1 | . | TGTGCCAGCATCGGTCAGGGGGGATACAATCAGCCCCAGCATTTT | CASIGQGGYNQPQHF
TRBJ1-1 | TRBV27 | . | . | TGTGCCAGAAGGGGGGGGGACAAACTCCCCCTATCCATGAACACTGAAGCTTTCTTT | CARRGGDKLPLSMNTEAFF
TRBJ2-7 | TRBV7-6 | . | . | TGTGCCAGCAGCCCGTCGACTAGTTTACCCCGATACGAGCAGTACTTC | CASSPSTSLPRYEQYF
TRBJ2-2 | TRBV25-1 | TRBD1 | . | TGTGCCAGCAGTGAATTTCGGGACAGATCTCTGACCGGGGAGCTGTTTTTT | CASSEFRDRSLTGELFF
TRBJ2-7 | TRBV18 | . | . | TGTGCCAGCTCACCATACAGATACGAGCAGTACTTC | CASSPYRYEQYF
TRBJ1-2 | TRBV6-1 | TRBD1 | . | TGTGCCAGCAGTGAATGGGGCGACAGGGGAGATGGCTACACCTTC | CASSEWGDRGDGYTF
TRBJ2-7 | TRBV28 | . | . | TGTGCCAGCAGTTTGGGCCTGTTCTGGGACGAGCAGTACTTC | CASSLGLFWDEQYF
TRBJ1-5 | TRBV10-2 | TRBD1 | . | TGCGCCAGCAGCCCCATCAACAGGGGAACCAATCAGCCCCAGCATTTT | CASSPINRGTNQPQHF
TRBJ2-7 | TRBV29-1 | . | once | TGCAGCGTTGCATCGGGGGCGGCCTACGAGCAGTACTTC | CSVASGAAYEQYF
TRBJ2-7 | TRBV30 | . | . | TGTGCCTGGAGAGGAGGCCCGTACATATCCTACGAGCAGTACTTC | CAWRGGPYISYEQYF
TRBJ2-1 | TRBV4-2 | . | . | TGTGCCAGCAGCCAAAAATCCACGGGCTTCTCCTACAATGAGCAGTTCTTC | CASSQKSTGFSYNEQFF
TRBJ1-1 | TRBV6-5 | TRBD1 | . | TGTGCCAGCAGTTACTCGGTGGGCAGGGGGTTTGAAGCTTTCTTT | CASSYSVGRGFEAFF
TRBJ2-7 | TRBV19 | . | . | TGTGCCAGTAGGAAGTCAAGCTCCTACGAGCAGTACTTC | CASRKSSSYEQYF
TRBJ1-5 | TRBV6-1 | . | . | TGTGCCAGCAGTGAAGCCAACTTACCGACCCCTGCGCGGAATCAGCCCCAGCATTTT | CASSEANLPTPARNQPQHF
TRBJ2-3 | TRBV5-4 | . | once | TGTGCCACCTGGGGGACAGATACGCAGTATTTT | CATWGTDTQYF
TRBJ2-7 | TRBV6-1 | TRBD1 | . | TGTGCCAGCAGTTCCCTCGCCGGGACAGCCTACGAGCAGTACTTC | CASSSLAGTAYEQYF
TRBJ2-5 | TRBV20-1 | . | once | TGCAGTGCCCAGGGGGGAGAGACCCAGTACTTC | CSAQGGETQYF
TRBJ1-1 | TRBV2 | TRBD1 | . | TGTGCCAGCAGTAAGTTCGACAGGGTATTCACTGAAGCTTTCTTT | CASSKFDRVFTEAFF
TRBJ2-7 | TRBV4-3 | . | once | TGCGCCAGCAGCCAAGGGAAAGGACTCCAATGGTACGAGCAGTACTTC | CASSQGKGLQWYEQYF
TRBJ1-1 | TRBV7-6 | TRBD1 | . | TGTGCCAGCAGCCATCAGGGGGGACCAAGTATGAACACTGAAGCTTTCTTT | CASSHQGGPSMNTEAFF
TRBJ2-7 | TRBV14 | . | . | TGTGCCAGCAGCCAATCTCGGCCGGAGGACCTATACGAGCAGTACTTC | CASSQSRPEDLYEQYF
TRBJ1-1 | TRBV4-3 | . | . | TGCGCCAGCAGCTGGGCAGGGCCCAATTTGCTTATGAACACTGAAGCTTTCTTT | CASSWAGPNLLMNTEAFF
TRBJ1-3 | TRBV15 | . | . | TGTGCCACCAGCAGAGTAGAAGGAGGAAACACCATATATTTT | CATSRVEGGNTIYF
TRBJ2-5 | TRBV11-1 | TRBD2 | . | TGTGCCAGCAGCTTACCTTCCCGGACTAGCGGGAGGGCGGATGAGACCCAGTACTTC | CASSLPSRTSGRADETQYF
TRBJ2-7 | TRBV14 | TRBD2 | . | TGTGCCAGCAGCCAAATCGATTCCGGGACTAGCGGGCTCAGCTCCTACGAGCAGTACTTC | CASSQIDSGTSGLSSYEQYF
TRBJ2-2 | TRBV7-4 | . | . | TGTGCCAGCAGCCGGGGGCTTAACGGGGAGCTGTTTTTT | CASSRGLNGELFF
TRBJ2-3 | TRBV9 | . | . | TGTGCCAGCAGCGTAGAAGAAGGAGTGGACTGCACAGATACGCAGTATTTT | CASSVEEGVDCTDTQYF